This TCR beta chain is from a study of blood T cell repertoires in COVID-19. Here immunoSEQ multiplex PCR was the method, and the copy in TCRdb shows in-frame clones only, minus some. The table records about 99,000 clones, approximately 86% of them present only once. The germline gives CDR1 KGHSH, CDR2 LQKENI. With V trimmed by 4 bases and J by 1 base, 6 bases remained unmatched. This CDR3 spans 16 amino acids. Source material: peripheral blood. The J gene is TRBJ2-2, the V gene TRBV18; 7 bases align to TRBD1. This receptor was obtained from a human donor in a cohort sampled during active COVID-19. The CDR3 DNA reads TGTGCCAGCTCACTTGACAGGGCCGAGAACACCGGGGAGCTGTTTTTT. This translates into CASSLDRAENTGELFF.